One and the same sample provided the 7 T cell receptor beta chains below, sequenced in a study of shared T cell receptors in the human thymus. The repertoire was sequenced with immunoSEQ multiplex PCR; TCRdb's copy has only in-frame clones and lacks some. The table has approximately 490,000 clones, around 82% seen once. The same specimen was also included in a second study, on human thymus T cells.

The sequenced sample was thymocytes. All receptors derive from a boy less than two years old with a congenital heart defect.

The chain links TRBV27 to TRBJ1-2; 8 bases are a match to TRBD1. Losses at the gene ends were 0 bases for V and 3 bases for J; bases not matched to a gene: 9. The CDR3 sequence is 17 residues long. Germline-derived CDR1 and CDR2 are MNHEY and SMNVEV (reference sequence). The CDR3 reads CASSLSHLDRGDYGYTF. CDR3 coding DNA: TGTGCCAGCAGTTTATCCCACCTAGACAGGGGTGACTATGGCTACACCTTC.

This chain uses TRBV2 with TRBJ2-2; 9 bases fit TRBD1. J was trimmed by 4 bases and V by 6 bases; bases with no gene match: 6. There are 15 residues in the CDR3. Germline V gene lookup returns CDR1 SNHLY and CDR2 FYNNEI. The CDR3 sequence: CASRVQGASTGELFF. CDR3 DNA: TGTGCCAGCAGGGTACAGGGGGCAAGCACCGGGGAGCTGTTTTTT.

This clone was found once. This rearrangement joins TRBV11-2 to TRBJ2-7; 7 positions match TRBD1. Germline assignment: CDR1 SGHAT and CDR2 FQNNGV. Trimming took 3 bases from V and 4 from J; bases not matched to a gene: 6. CDR3 length: 14 amino acids. The CDR3: CASSFTGDLYEQYF. The CDR3 DNA reads TGTGCCAGCAGCTTTACAGGGGATCTGTACGAGCAGTACTTC. The full variable domain, in which reference TRBV11-2 and TRBJ2-7 provide the parts outside the CDR3, is EAGVAQSPRYKIIEKRQSVAFWCNPISGHATLYWYQQILGQGPKLLIQFQNNGVVDDSQLPKDRFSAERLKGVDSTLKIQPAKLEDSAVYLCASSFTGDLYEQYFGPGTRLTVT.

J is TRBJ2-1 and V is TRBV7-3, with TRBD2 identical over 12 bases. In germline, CDR1 is SGHTA, CDR2 FQGTGA. Trimming took 5 bases from V and 8 from J; bases not matched to a gene: 7. The CDR3 is made up of 15 amino acids. The CDR3 DNA follows: TGTGCCAGCAGCCCCGGACTAGCGGGAAGGCATGAGCAGTTCTTC. Protein sequence: CASSPGLAGRHEQFF.

Only a few counts were recorded for this clone. As DNA, the CDR3 is TGTGCCAGTAGTATAGGGGGACTAGCGGTACAAGAGACCCAGTACTTC. Its translation: CASSIGGLAVQETQYF. V usage is TRBV19 and J usage is TRBJ2-5; 11 nucleotides align to TRBD2. V was clipped by 1 base and J by 2 bases; unmatched bases: 3. CDR1 and CDR2 (germline): LNHDA, SQIVND (reference sequence). This CDR3 comprises 16 residues.

The chain uses TRBV6-5 and TRBJ1-5; 7 bases agree with TRBD1. The CDR3 loop spans 15 amino acids. The trim removed 0 bases at V and 2 bases at J, leaving 1 base unmatched. Germline V gene lookup returns CDR1 MNHEY and CDR2 SVGAGI. CDR3 coding DNA: TGTGCCAGCAGTTACTCACAGGGGTGCAATCAGCCCCAGCATTTT. Protein: CASSYSQGCNQPQHF.

The gene calls are TRBV29-1 and TRBJ2-1, with 12 positions matching TRBD2. V lost 4 bases to trimming and J lost 4 bases; unmatched junction nucleotides: 5. Germline CDR1 and CDR2: SQVTM and ANQGSEA. The CDR3 extends over 15 amino acids. The CDR3 DNA is TGCAGCGTTGTACCCCTAGCGGGAGGGTACAATGAGCAGTTCTTC. As protein: CSVVPLAGGYNEQFF.